These T cell receptor beta chains were read from a single sample in a study of blood T cell repertoires in COVID-19. TCRdb's table, derived via immunoSEQ multiplex PCR, lists solely in-frame clones and lacks some. The sample yields approximately 140,000 clones, 65% to 90% seen once. Material: peripheral blood. These receptors were collected from an older man with acute or convalescent COVID-19. Each CDR3 is given with its conserved first and last residue. Each record gives: clone size, J gene, D gene, V gene, CDR3 protein, CDR3 DNA. The D gene is left open where the match is weak. Size values are once, few and many counts, or a class for expanded clones, and some rows have none.

>.|TRBJ1-2|.|TRBV28
CASALRPGMDGYTF
TGTGCCAGCGCCCTCCGCCCGGGAATGGATGGCTACACCTTC
>once|TRBJ1-2|.|TRBV7-9
CASSFPGGNGYTF
TGTGCCAGCAGCTTCCCCGGGGGAAACGGCTACACCTTC
>.|TRBJ2-1|.|TRBV7-9
CASSPRSRAVSYNEQFF
TGTGCCAGCAGCCCCCGTTCCCGAGCGGTCTCCTACAATGAGCAGTTCTTC
>few|TRBJ2-1|TRBD2|TRBV2
CANRLAGGVNEQFF
TGTGCCAACAGACTAGCGGGAGGAGTCAATGAGCAGTTCTTC
>.|TRBJ1-2|TRBD1|TRBV7-2
CASSFRQGAEGYTF
TGTGCCAGCAGCTTCCGGCAGGGGGCGGAAGGCTACACCTTC
>.|TRBJ2-2|.|TRBV27
CASSYSRTDTGELFF
TGTGCCAGCAGTTATTCCAGGACAGACACCGGGGAGCTGTTTTTT
>.|TRBJ2-6|.|TRBV20-1
CSASPGAGANVLTF
TGCAGTGCTAGTCCCGGGGCTGGGGCCAACGTCCTGACTTTC
>.|TRBJ2-2|TRBD2|TRBV5-4
CASSLDPGGRLFF
TGTGCCAGCAGCTTGGACCCGGGAGGAAGACTGTTTTTT
>few|TRBJ2-5|.|TRBV10-3
CAISDGPQETQYF
TGTGCCATCAGTGATGGCCCCCAAGAGACCCAGTACTTC
>.|TRBJ2-4|.|TRBV13
CASSLRGKNIQYF
TGTGCCAGCAGCTTACGGGGGAAAAACATTCAGTACTTC
>.|TRBJ2-7|TRBD1|TRBV5-4
CASSPGTGGLYEQYF
TGTGCCAGCAGCCCCGGGACAGGGGGTCTTTACGAGCAGTACTTC
>.|TRBJ2-5|TRBD1|TRBV19
CASRDRGQETQYF
TGTGCCAGTAGGGACAGGGGCCAAGAGACCCAGTACTTC
>.|TRBJ1-1|.|TRBV6-2/TRBV6-3
CASSYQGYTEAFF
TGTGCCAGCAGTTATCAGGGCTACACTGAAGCTTTCTTT
>.|TRBJ2-1|TRBD2|TRBV18
CASSATSGPYNEQFF
TGTGCCAGCTCAGCGACTAGCGGGCCTTACAATGAGCAGTTCTTC
>.|TRBJ1-6|.|TRBV7-2
CASSPEGVGNSPLHF
TGTGCCAGCAGCCCCGAGGGGGTTGGGAATTCACCCCTCCACTTT
>.|TRBJ1-4|TRBD1|TRBV5-4
CASSTNRGMLEEKLFF
TGTGCCAGCAGTACGAACAGGGGAATGCTTGAAGAAAAACTGTTTTTT
>.|TRBJ2-3|TRBD2|TRBV10-3
CAISESDPRLAGVPDTQYF
TGTGCCATCAGTGAGTCTGACCCCCGACTAGCGGGAGTCCCAGATACGCAGTATTTT
>once|TRBJ2-1|.|TRBV24-1
CATSGAFHNEQFF
TGTGCCACCAGTGGGGCGTTCCACAATGAGCAGTTCTTC
>.|TRBJ1-5|TRBD1|TRBV2
CASSSDRAQPQHF
TGTGCCAGCAGTTCCGACAGGGCCCAGCCCCAGCATTTT
>few|TRBJ2-2|.|TRBV10-3
CAISPRENTGELFF
TGTGCCATCAGCCCGCGGGAGAACACCGGGGAGCTGTTTTTT
>.|TRBJ1-3|.|TRBV14
CASSQVGQGNTIYF
TGTGCCAGCAGCCAAGTTGGACAGGGAAACACCATATATTTT
>.|TRBJ2-5|TRBD2|TRBV7-2
CASSLAGTSGTQETQYF
TGTGCCAGCAGCTTAGCAGGGACTAGCGGGACCCAAGAGACCCAGTACTTC
>.|TRBJ2-7|.|TRBV5-1
CASSLEGDSYEQYF
TGCGCCAGCAGCTTAGAGGGGGACTCCTACGAGCAGTACTTC
>.|TRBJ2-7|TRBD2|TRBV2
CASSLMGGSVDEQYF
TGTGCCAGCAGCCTGATGGGCGGGAGTGTAGACGAGCAGTACTTC
>.|TRBJ1-1|TRBD1|TRBV11-1
CASSLGQGNTEAFF
TGTGCCAGCAGCTTAGGACAGGGGAACACTGAAGCTTTCTTT
>once|TRBJ2-3|.|TRBV24-1
CATSSGMTDTQYF
TGTGCCACCAGTTCGGGGATGACAGATACGCAGTATTTT
>.|TRBJ2-7|.|TRBV7-9
CASSLGASAYEQYF
TGTGCCAGCAGCTTGGGAGCGAGCGCGTACGAGCAGTACTTC
>.|TRBJ2-4|.|TRBV4-2
CASSQERGGRVGPLAKNIQYF
TGTGCCAGCAGCCAAGAGAGGGGGGGAAGGGTCGGCCCTTTAGCCAAAAACATTCAGTACTTC
>.|TRBJ2-1|TRBD2|TRBV29-1
CSGLLAPSYNEQFF
TGCAGCGGACTACTAGCGCCCTCCTACAATGAGCAGTTCTTC
>.|TRBJ2-3|TRBD2|TRBV7-8
CASSSGISTDTQYF
TGTGCCAGCTCTAGCGGGATTTCGACAGATACGCAGTATTTT
>.|TRBJ1-2|.|TRBV20-1
CSARAPGDHTF
TGCAGTGCTAGAGCCCCAGGGGACCACACCTTC
>.|TRBJ1-5|.|TRBV11-2
CASSLERNNQPQHF
TGTGCCAGCAGCTTAGAGAGGAACAATCAGCCCCAGCATTTT
>.|TRBJ1-1|.|TRBV25-1
CASSEPGARTEAFF
TGTGCCAGCAGTGAACCAGGGGCGAGAACTGAAGCTTTCTTT
>.|TRBJ2-1|TRBD2|TRBV7-3
CASSTGTTNYNEQFF
TGTGCCAGCAGTACCGGGACTACCAACTACAATGAGCAGTTCTTC
>.|TRBJ2-5|TRBD1|TRBV27
CASSSQGYGTQYF
TGTGCCAGCAGTTCACAGGGGTATGGGACCCAGTACTTC
>.|TRBJ2-3|TRBD2|TRBV28
CASSSYLHGTSGITDTQYF
TGTGCCAGCAGTTCTTACCTGCACGGGACTAGCGGGATCACAGATACGCAGTATTTT
>.|TRBJ2-1|TRBD1|TRBV18
CASSPETGEDEQFF
TGTGCCAGCTCACCAGAGACAGGGGAGGATGAGCAGTTCTTC
>.|TRBJ2-2|TRBD2|TRBV9
CASSGAGAGGTGELFF
TGTGCCAGCAGCGGAGCGGGAGCGGGTGGGACCGGGGAGCTGTTTTTT
>.|TRBJ2-7|TRBD2|TRBV5-1
CASSSASTSGTYEQYF
TGCGCCAGCAGCTCCGCATCGACTAGCGGGACCTACGAGCAGTACTTC
>.|TRBJ2-3|TRBD2|TRBV5-1
CASSPLAALGTDTQYF
TGCGCCAGCAGCCCGCTAGCGGCCCTGGGCACAGATACGCAGTATTTT
>.|TRBJ2-5|TRBD1|TRBV6-5
CATEGQGDETQYF
TGTGCCACTGAGGGACAGGGTGACGAGACCCAGTACTTC
>once|TRBJ1-5|TRBD1|TRBV5-6
CASSTRQGLGNQPQHF
TGTGCCAGCAGCACCCGACAGGGGTTGGGAAATCAGCCCCAGCATTTT
>.|TRBJ2-2|TRBD2|TRBV10-3
CAISSTLAGPNTGELFF
TGTGCCATCAGTAGTACTTTAGCGGGACCTAACACCGGGGAGCTGTTTTTT
>.|TRBJ1-1|.|TRBV5-1
CASSLVRGNTEAFF
TGTGCCAGCAGCTTGGTCAGGGGGAACACTGAAGCTTTCTTT
>.|TRBJ2-5|TRBD1|TRBV28
CASSLNTGTGVLETQYF
TGTGCCAGCAGCCTTAACACCGGGACAGGGGTTTTAGAGACCCAGTACTTC
>.|TRBJ1-1|.|TRBV7-8
CASSLQGFITEAFF
TGTGCCAGCAGCTTACAGGGGTTCATCACTGAAGCTTTCTTT
>.|TRBJ2-7|TRBD2|TRBV6-2/TRBV6-3
CASSPLSGGRSGRAYEQYF
TGTGCCAGCAGTCCGCTTTCCGGGGGGCGAAGCGGGAGGGCTTACGAGCAGTACTTC
>.|TRBJ2-1|TRBD2|TRBV5-1
CASSLAGTSGRGEQFF
TGCGCCAGCAGCTTGGCCGGGACTAGCGGGAGAGGTGAGCAGTTCTTC
>.|TRBJ1-1|.|TRBV18
CASSYGHANTEAFF
TGTGCCAGCTCGTACGGACACGCGAACACTGAAGCTTTCTTT
>few|TRBJ2-7|TRBD2|TRBV7-6
CASSPARGSSYEQYF
TGTGCCAGCAGCCCCGCGCGGGGGAGCTCCTACGAGCAGTACTTC
>.|TRBJ2-5|TRBD2|TRBV7-8
CASSLVGSSGRETQYF
TGTGCCAGCAGCTTAGTTGGTAGTAGCGGGCGGGAGACCCAGTACTTC
>.|TRBJ1-5|TRBD1|TRBV15
CATSFRDRTDQPQHF
TGTGCCACCAGCTTCCGGGACAGGACTGATCAGCCCCAGCATTTT
>.|TRBJ1-4|.|TRBV3-1/TRBV3-2
CASSQEIWQGVVKLFF
TGTGCCAGCAGCCAAGAAATCTGGCAGGGTGTGGTAAAACTGTTTTTT
>.|TRBJ1-6|TRBD1|TRBV7-9
CASSLVGQTNMGYNSPLHF
TGTGCCAGCAGCTTAGTGGGACAGACTAATATGGGCTATAATTCACCCCTCCACTTT
>.|TRBJ1-2|TRBD1|TRBV5-1
CASSTQGPQDYGYTF
TGCGCCAGCAGCACACAGGGGCCCCAGGACTATGGCTACACCTTC
>.|TRBJ2-5|.|TRBV25-1
CASSVRTVEKETQYF
TGTGCCAGCAGTGTTAGGACAGTCGAGAAAGAGACCCAGTACTTC
>once|TRBJ2-7|TRBD2|TRBV5-6
CASSPIGLAGAYEQYF
TGTGCCAGCAGCCCCATAGGACTAGCGGGGGCCTACGAGCAGTACTTC
>.|TRBJ1-2|TRBD1|TRBV5-6
CASRGDRGGPNYGYTF
TGTGCCAGCAGGGGGGACAGGGGTGGCCCAAACTATGGCTACACCTTC
>.|TRBJ2-7|TRBD2|TRBV7-2
CASSLGGGVAAYEQYF
TGTGCCAGCAGCTTAGGGGGGGGAGTAGCGGCCTACGAGCAGTACTTC